This T cell receptor beta chain was recorded in a study of OX40 agonist ivuxolimab in advanced cancers. Study overall: Every 2 weeks, patients got intravenous ivuxolimab at one of six dose levels (0.01-10 mg/kg). Three individuals attained partial responses, comprising one hepatocellular carcinoma case and two cutaneous melanoma cases.

Trimming left V 3 bases short and J 7 bases short, with 10 bases between. Germline-derived CDR1 and CDR2 are SGHVS and FNYEAQ. This CDR3 is 14 amino acids long. Assay: immunoSEQ multiplex PCR; the TCRdb copy retains only in-frame clones and omits some. The repertoire holds roughly 71,000 clones, with approximately 88% as singletons. Study-wide findings and caveats: Fewer expanded clones were found on average in CD4+ than in CD8+ T cells.

Note on this clone: The antigen is not known.

The V and J genes are TRBV7-6 and TRBJ1-6; no reliable D call. Here the sequenced sample was CD4+ or CD8+ T cells sorted from blood, taken in a trial of the OX40 agonist ivuxolimab. The origin of this receptor is an adult with an advanced solid tumor such as melanoma, head and neck, liver or kidney cancer. CDR3 nucleotides: TGTGCCAGCAGCTTGAACGCCTTGAATTCACCCCTCCACTTT. Translation gives CASSLNALNSPLHF.